Sequencing of this TCR beta chain was carried out in a study of blood T cell repertoires in COVID-19. Overall study context: Sites in the United States, Italy and Spain provided acute and convalescent COVID-19 samples. PBMCs, B-cell-depleted T cells, or T cells were the source of the cDNA or gDNA that made up the material.

V lost 3 bases, J lost 4 bases, and 13 bases lay in between. Per the germline V gene, CDR1 is SGDLS and CDR2 is YYNGEE. There are 14 residues in the CDR3. Sequenced by immunoSEQ multiplex PCR; TCRdb stores in-frame clones only, minus some. Here the sample spans a few hundred thousand clones, roughly 85% being singletons. The source material was peripheral blood. This sequence joins TRBV9 and TRBJ1-2; D gene ambiguous. This TCR came from a young woman with acute or convalescent COVID-19. CDR3 protein: CASSDSKSGYGYTF. CDR3 nucleotide sequence: TGTGCCAGCAGCGATTCAAAGTCGGGCTATGGCTACACCTTC.